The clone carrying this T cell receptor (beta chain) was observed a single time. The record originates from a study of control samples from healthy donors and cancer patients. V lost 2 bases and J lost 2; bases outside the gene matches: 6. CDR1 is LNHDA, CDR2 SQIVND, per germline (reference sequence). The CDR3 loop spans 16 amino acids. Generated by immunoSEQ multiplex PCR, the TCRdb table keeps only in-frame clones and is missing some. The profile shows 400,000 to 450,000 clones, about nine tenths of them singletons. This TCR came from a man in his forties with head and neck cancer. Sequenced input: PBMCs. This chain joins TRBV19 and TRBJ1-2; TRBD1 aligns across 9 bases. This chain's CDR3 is CASSIKTGQGNYGYTF. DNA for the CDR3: TGTGCCAGTAGTATAAAGACAGGACAGGGGAACTATGGCTACACCTTC.